The clone carrying this T cell receptor beta chain appeared a few times. The record originates from a study of response to subunit inactivated influenza vaccine. TCRdb recomputed calls from the RT-PCR reads with MiXCR, one row per CDR3 protein. The top ten hold 10% to 15% of the sample, which has 540,000 or so distinct CDR3 sequences, 10% to 15% seen once. CDR3 length equals 13 residues. CDR1 is MNHNS, CDR2 SASEGT, per germline. This chain joins TRBV6-1 and TRBJ2-2; 8 bases fit TRBD1. The origin of this receptor is a man aged 45-65 years who received an inactivated influenza vaccine. The sequencing used PBMCs from blood, collected roughly 45 days after vaccination. The CDR3 spells CACRGQNTGELFF. The DNA for the CDR3 is TGTGCGTGCAGGGGGCAGAACACCGGGGAGCTGTTTTTT.